This T cell receptor beta chain was observed in a study of CD8+ T cells in alopecia areata. Germline V gene lookup returns CDR1 SGHVS and CDR2 FQNEAQ. The CDR3 is 14 amino acids. V lost 3 bases and J lost 5, with 14 bases in between. The sequencing template was cDNA reverse transcribed from extracted RNA. Sequencing used immunoSEQ multiplex PCR; TCRdb keeps in-frame clones, though not all of them. The sample holds 80,000 to 100,000 clones, 44% seen once. Treatment described: oral pan-JAK inhibitor, 5-10 mg twice daily. The J gene is TRBJ2-7, the V gene TRBV7-8, with D possibly being TRBD1 (5 bases). The sequencing used CD8+ T cells sorted from blood, collected at week 24, from a patient treated with tofacitinib. This TCR was recovered from a human donor with alopecia areata. DNA of the CDR3: TGTGCCAGCAGCTTTAACCAGGGTGGTAACGAGCAGTACTTC. Its protein product is CASSFNQGGNEQYF.